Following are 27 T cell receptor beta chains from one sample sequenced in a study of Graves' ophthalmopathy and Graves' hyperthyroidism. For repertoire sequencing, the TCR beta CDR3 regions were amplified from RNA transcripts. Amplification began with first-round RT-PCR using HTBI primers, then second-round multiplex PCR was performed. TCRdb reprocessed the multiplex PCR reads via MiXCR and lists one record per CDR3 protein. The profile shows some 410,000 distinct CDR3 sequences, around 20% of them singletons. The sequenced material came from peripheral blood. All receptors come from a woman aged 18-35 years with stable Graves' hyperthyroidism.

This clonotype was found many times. The CDR3 coding sequence is TGTGCCAGCAGTTACACGGCCTTAGCGGTCCTAGGCACCGGGGAGCTGTTTTTT. Its translation: CASSYTALAVLGTGELFF. The chain has TRBV6-2 or TRBV6-3 and TRBJ2-2, with a weak D call TRBD2 (6 bases). The CDR3 sequence is 18 residues long. The germline V gene has CDR1 MNHEY and CDR2 SVGEGT. V was shortened by 2 bases and J by 4 bases, with 20 bases between the two germline ends.

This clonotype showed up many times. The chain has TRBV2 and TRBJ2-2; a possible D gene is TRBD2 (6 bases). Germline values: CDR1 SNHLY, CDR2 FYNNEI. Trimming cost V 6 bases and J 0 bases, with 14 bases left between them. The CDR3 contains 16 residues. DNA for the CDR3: TGTGCCAGCAGCCTCCGGACTACCACGAACACCGGGGAGCTGTTTTTT. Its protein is CASSLRTTTNTGELFF.

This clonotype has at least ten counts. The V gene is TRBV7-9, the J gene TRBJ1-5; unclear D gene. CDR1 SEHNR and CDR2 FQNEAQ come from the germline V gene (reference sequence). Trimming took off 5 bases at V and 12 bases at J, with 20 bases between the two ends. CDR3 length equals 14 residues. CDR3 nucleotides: TGTGCCAGCAGCCCCCAGGTCGACCGGGAGCACCAGCATTTT. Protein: CASSPQVDREHQHF.

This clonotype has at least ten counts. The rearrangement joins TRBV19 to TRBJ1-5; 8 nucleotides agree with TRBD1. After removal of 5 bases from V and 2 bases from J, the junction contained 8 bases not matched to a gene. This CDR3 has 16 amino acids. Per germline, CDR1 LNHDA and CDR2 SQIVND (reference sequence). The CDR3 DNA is TGTGCCAGTAGTCAGGGGACAGGCGAGGGCAATCAGCCCCAGCATTTT. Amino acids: CASSQGTGEGNQPQHF.

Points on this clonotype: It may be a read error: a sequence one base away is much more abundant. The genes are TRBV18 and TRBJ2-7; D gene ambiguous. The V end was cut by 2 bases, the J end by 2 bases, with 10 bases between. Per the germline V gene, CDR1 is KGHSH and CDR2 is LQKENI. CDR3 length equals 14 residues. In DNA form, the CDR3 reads TGTGCCAGCTCACCAACCGATGGGGCCTACGAGCAGTACTTC. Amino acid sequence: CASSPTDGAYEQYF.

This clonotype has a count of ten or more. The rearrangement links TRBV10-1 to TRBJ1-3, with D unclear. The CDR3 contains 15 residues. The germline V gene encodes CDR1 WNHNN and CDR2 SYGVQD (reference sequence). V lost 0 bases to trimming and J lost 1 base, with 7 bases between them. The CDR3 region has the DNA TGCGCCAGCAGTGAGTCGACGGGTTCTGGAAACACCATATATTTT. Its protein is CASSESTGSGNTIYF.

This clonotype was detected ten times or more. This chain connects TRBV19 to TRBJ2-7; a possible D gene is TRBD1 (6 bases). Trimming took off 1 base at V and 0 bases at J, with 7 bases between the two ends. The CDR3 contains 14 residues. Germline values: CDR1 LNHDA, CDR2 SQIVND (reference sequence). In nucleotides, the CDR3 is TGTGCCAGTAGTATAGGGACAGACTCCTACGAGCAGTACTTC. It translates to CASSIGTDSYEQYF.

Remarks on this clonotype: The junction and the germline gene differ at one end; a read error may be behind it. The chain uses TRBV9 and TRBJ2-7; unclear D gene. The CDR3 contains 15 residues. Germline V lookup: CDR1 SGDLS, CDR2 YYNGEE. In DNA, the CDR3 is TGTGCCAGCAGCGTAGGGTCCGATAAATCCTACGATCAGTACTTC. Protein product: CASSVGSDKSYDQYF.

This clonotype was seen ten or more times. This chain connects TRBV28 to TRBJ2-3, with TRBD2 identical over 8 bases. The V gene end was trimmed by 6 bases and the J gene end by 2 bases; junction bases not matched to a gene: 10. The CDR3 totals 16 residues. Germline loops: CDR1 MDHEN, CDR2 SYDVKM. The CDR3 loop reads CASSYYTGGLTDTQYF. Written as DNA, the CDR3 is TGTGCCAGCAGCTACTACACGGGAGGGCTCACAGATACGCAGTATTTT.

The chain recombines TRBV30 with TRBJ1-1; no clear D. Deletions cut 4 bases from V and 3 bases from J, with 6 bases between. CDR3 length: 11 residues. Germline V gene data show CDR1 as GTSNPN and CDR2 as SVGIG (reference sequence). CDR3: CAWKPDTEAFF. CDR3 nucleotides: TGTGCCTGGAAGCCTGACACTGAAGCTTTCTTT.

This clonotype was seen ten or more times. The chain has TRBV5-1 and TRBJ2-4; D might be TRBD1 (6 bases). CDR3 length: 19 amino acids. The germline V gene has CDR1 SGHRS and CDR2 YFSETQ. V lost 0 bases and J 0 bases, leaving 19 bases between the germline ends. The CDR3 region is CASSLGVTGPRLAKNIQYF. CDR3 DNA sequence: TGCGCCAGCAGCTTGGGAGTGACAGGACCCCGATTAGCCAAAAACATTCAGTACTTC. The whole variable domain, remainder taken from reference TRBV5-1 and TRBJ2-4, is KAGVTQTPRYLIKTRGQQVTLSCSPISGHRSVSWYQQTPGQGLQFLFEYFSETQRNKGNFPGRFSGRQFSNSRSEMNVSTLELGDSALYLCASSLGVTGPRLAKNIQYFGAGTRLSVL.

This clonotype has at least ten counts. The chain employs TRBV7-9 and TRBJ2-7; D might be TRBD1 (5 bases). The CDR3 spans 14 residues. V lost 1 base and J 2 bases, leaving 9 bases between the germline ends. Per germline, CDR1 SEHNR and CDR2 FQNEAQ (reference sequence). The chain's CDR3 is CASSLGGLPYEQYF. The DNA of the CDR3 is TGTGCCAGCAGCTTAGGGGGCCTCCCCTACGAGCAGTACTTC.

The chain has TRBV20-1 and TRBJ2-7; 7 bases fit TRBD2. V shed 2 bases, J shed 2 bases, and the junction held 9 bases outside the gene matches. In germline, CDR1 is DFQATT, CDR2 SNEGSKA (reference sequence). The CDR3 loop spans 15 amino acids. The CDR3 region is CSARSPSSGPYEQYF. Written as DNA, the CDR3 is TGCAGTGCTAGATCGCCATCTAGCGGTCCCTACGAGCAGTACTTC.

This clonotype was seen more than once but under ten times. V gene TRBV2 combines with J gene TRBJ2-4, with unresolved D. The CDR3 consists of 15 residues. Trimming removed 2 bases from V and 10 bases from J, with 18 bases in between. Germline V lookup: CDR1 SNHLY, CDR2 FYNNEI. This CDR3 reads CASSELLSRSLIQYF. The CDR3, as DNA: TGTGCCAGCAGTGAATTGCTCTCCCGCTCCTTAATTCAGTACTTC.

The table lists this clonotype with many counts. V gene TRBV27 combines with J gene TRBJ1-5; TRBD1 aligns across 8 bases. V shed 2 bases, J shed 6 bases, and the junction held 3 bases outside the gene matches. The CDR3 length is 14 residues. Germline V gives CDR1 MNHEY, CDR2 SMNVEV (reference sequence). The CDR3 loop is CASSLDRGGQPQHF. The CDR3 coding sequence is TGTGCCAGCAGTTTAGACAGGGGCGGTCAGCCCCAGCATTTT.

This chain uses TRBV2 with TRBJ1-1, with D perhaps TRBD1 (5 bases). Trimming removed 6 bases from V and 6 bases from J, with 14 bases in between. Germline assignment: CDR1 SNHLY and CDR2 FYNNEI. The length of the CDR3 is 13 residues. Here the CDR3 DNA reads TGTGCCAGCAGCCCCCTCAGGGTCTCTGAAGCTTTCTTT. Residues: CASSPLRVSEAFF.

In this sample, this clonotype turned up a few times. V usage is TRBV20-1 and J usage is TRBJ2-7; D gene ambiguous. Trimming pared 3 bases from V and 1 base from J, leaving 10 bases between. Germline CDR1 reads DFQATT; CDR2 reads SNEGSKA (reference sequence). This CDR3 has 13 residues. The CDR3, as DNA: TGCAGTGCTAGGGTATTCGGATCCTACGAGCAGTACTTC. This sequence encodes CSARVFGSYEQYF.

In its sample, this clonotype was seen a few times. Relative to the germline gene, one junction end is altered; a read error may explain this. The CDR3: CASSLAPRDRDDGIKYF. The CDR3, as DNA: TGCGCCAGCAGCTTGGCCCCCCGAGACCGGGATGATGGCATTAAGTACTTC. The chain couples TRBV5-1 to TRBJ2-4; tentative D call: TRBD2 (5 bases). CDR3 length equals 17 residues. Germline V gives CDR1 SGHRS, CDR2 YFSETQ.

DNA for the CDR3: TGTGCCAGCAGTTTAGCCGCGACCCGGGATCAGCCCCAGCATTTT. Translating it yields CASSLAATRDQPQHF. The chain couples TRBV12-3 or TRBV12-4 to TRBJ1-5; D remains ambiguous. V was clipped by 0 bases and J by 5 bases, with 11 bases between them. The CDR3 loop spans 15 amino acids.

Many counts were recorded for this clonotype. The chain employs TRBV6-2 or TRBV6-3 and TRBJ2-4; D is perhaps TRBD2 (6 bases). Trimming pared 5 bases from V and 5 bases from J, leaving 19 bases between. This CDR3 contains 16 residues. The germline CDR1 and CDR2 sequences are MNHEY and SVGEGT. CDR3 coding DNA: TGTGCCAGCAGTCGAGTCGGGGCTAGCGCACAAAACATTCAGTACTTC. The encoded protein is CASSRVGASAQNIQYF.

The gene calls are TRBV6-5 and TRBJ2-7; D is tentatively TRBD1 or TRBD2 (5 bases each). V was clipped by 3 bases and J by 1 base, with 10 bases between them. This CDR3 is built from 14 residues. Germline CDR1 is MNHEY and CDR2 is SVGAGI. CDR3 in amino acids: CASSYQGESYEQYF. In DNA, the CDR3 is TGTGCCAGCAGTTATCAGGGAGAGTCCTACGAGCAGTACTTC.

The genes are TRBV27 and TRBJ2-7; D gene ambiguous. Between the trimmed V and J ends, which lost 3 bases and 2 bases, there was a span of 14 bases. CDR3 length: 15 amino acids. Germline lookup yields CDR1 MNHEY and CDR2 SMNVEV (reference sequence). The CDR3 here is CASSLRPGPTYEQYF. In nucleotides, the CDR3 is TGTGCCAGCAGTTTGAGGCCGGGTCCTACCTACGAGCAGTACTTC.

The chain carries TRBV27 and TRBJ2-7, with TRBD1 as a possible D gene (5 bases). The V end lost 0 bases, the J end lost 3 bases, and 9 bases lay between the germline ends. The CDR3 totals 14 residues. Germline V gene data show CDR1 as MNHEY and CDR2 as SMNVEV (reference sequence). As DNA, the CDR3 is TGTGCCAGCAGTTTATCTTGGACAAGCTACGAGCAGTACTTC. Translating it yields CASSLSWTSYEQYF.

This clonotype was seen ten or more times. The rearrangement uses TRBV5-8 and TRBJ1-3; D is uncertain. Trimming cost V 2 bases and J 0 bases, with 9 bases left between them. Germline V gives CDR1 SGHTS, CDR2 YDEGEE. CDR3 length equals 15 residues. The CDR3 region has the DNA TGTGCCAGCAGCTTCGGGGTTAACTCTGGAAACACCATATATTTT. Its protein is CASSFGVNSGNTIYF.

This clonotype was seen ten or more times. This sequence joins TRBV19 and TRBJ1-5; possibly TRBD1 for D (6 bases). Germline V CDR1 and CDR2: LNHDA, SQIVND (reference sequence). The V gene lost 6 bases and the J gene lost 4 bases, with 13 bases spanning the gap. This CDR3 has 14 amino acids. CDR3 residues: CASRSGGGNQPQHF. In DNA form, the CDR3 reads TGTGCCAGTAGATCGGGGGGCGGAAATCAGCCCCAGCATTTT.

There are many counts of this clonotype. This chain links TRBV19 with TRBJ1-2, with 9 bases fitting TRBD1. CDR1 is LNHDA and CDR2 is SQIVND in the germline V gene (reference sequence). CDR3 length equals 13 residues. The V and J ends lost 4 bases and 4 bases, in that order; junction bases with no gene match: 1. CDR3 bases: TGTGCCAGTAGTACACAGGGGGCCTATGGCTACACCTTC. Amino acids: CASSTQGAYGYTF.

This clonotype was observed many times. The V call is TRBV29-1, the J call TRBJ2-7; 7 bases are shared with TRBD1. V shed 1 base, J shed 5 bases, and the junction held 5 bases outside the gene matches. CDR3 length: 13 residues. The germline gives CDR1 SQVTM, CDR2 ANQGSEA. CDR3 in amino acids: CSVEGRDRDEQYF. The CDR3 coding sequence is TGCAGCGTTGAAGGAAGGGACAGAGACGAGCAGTACTTC.